A few counts support the clone carrying this TCR beta chain. Its matching antigen is unknown. The data derive from a study of cytomegalovirus exposure and HLA in healthy donors. Whole-study context: Earlier work reported about 110 million unique TCR beta sequences from 180 million or so T cells. Overall study findings and caveats: In a later analysis, HLA-associated TCR beta chains were more clonally expanded than equally common others. Prior analysis indicated that the majority of TCR beta V segments exhibited productivity approximately 87% or approximately 30% of the time.

Germline V gene sequence: CDR1 ENHRY, CDR2 SYGVKD. The CDR3 length is 13 residues. The V gene lost 7 bases and the J gene lost 7 bases, with 13 bases spanning the gap. The PCR contained 60 Vbeta and 13 Jbeta primers. TCRdb's copy holds only in-frame clones and misses some; the assay was immunoSEQ multiplex PCR. The data hold roughly 100,000 clones, with 76% observed a single time. The TCR sequence derives from a middle-aged man in good health and CMV-seropositive. The sample consisted of PBMCs. The chain couples TRBV10-3 to TRBJ2-2; D is possibly TRBD2 (6 bases). The CDR3 loop is CAIKVGAGGELFF. The CDR3 bases are TGTGCCATCAAGGTGGGAGCGGGCGGGGAGCTGTTTTTT.